These 4 T cell receptor beta chains originate from one sample sequenced in a study of vaccination effects on CD4 cells after COVID-19. No antigen is known for these receptors. TCRdb's table, derived via immunoSEQ multiplex PCR, lists solely in-frame clones and lacks some. The data hold about 30,000 clones, with around 80% observed a single time. Antigen-specific CD4+ T cells were expanded with viral peptide pools in the ViraFEST assay before sequencing. Isolation of CD4+ T cells took place after about ten days of culture. Participants completed two doses of the BNT162b2 or mRNA-1273 vaccine. This material consisted of CD4+ T cells from PBMCs cultured with SARS-CoV-2 spike peptides, taken after COVID-19 vaccination. The receptors stem from a human donor who received a COVID-19 vaccine. Some clones in this sample may be carry-over from other donors' samples.

The chain joins TRBV7-2 to TRBJ2-2; weak D call: TRBD1 (6 bases). The CDR3 has 15 amino acids. From germline, CDR1 is SGHTA and CDR2 FQGNSA. Trimming cost V 0 bases and J 2 bases, with 7 bases left between them. The chain's CDR3 is CASSLAGANTGELFF. As DNA, the CDR3 is TGTGCCAGCAGCTTAGCGGGGGCAAACACCGGGGAGCTGTTTTTT.

The chain carries TRBV6-5 and TRBJ2-3, with 10 nucleotides matching TRBD2. The ends lost 6 bases at V and 2 bases at J; junction bases unmatched: 5. This CDR3 region has 15 residues. Germline loops: CDR1 MNHEY, CDR2 SVGAGI. DNA for the CDR3: TGTGCCAGCAGCCTAGCGGGGGTGAACACAGATACGCAGTATTTT. Residues: CASSLAGVNTDTQYF.

The chain uses TRBV7-2 and TRBJ1-5, with 7 bases lining up with TRBD1. The CDR3 has 14 amino acids. The trim removed 5 bases at V and 6 bases at J, leaving 7 bases unmatched. In germline, CDR1 is SGHTA, CDR2 FQGNSA. The CDR3 DNA is TGTGCCAGCAGCCCCAGGGGGGGCGGTCAGCCCCAGCATTTT. It encodes CASSPRGGGQPQHF.

Points on this clone: The junction departs from the called germline gene at one end, perhaps through a read error. CDR3 DNA sequence: TGTGCCAGTAGTCCTACTGCCTTTACGGACAGGTACTTC. It is translated as CASSPTAFTDRYF. The V call is TRBV19, the J call TRBJ1-2; 7 positions agree with TRBD1. CDR3 size: 13 residues. Germline assignment: CDR1 LNHDA and CDR2 SQIVND (reference sequence).